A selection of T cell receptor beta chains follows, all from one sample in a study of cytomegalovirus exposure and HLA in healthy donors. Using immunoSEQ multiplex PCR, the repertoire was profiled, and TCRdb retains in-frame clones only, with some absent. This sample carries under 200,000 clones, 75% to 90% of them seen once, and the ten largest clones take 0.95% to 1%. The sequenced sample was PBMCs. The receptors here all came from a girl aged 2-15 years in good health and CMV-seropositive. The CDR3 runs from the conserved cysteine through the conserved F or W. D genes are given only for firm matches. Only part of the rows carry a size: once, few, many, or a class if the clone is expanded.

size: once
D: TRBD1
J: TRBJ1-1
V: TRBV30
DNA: TGTGCCGGGCAGGGGGATCACACTGAAGCTTTCTTT
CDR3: CAGQGDHTEAFF

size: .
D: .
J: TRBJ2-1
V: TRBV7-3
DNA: TGTGCCAGCAGCCCGGTTCCCTCCTACAATGAGCAGTTCTTC
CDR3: CASSPVPSYNEQFF

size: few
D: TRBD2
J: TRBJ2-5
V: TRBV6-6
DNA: TGTGCCAGCAGTTACCCTAGCGGGAGTTCGCAGACCCAGTACTTC
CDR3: CASSYPSGSSQTQYF

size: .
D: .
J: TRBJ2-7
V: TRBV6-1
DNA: TGTGCCAGCAGAGGACTGTCTCTGAAGCAGTACTTC
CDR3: CASRGLSLKQYF

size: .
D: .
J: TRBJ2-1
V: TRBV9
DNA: TGTGCCAGCAGCCCCCGCGCGGCCTACAATGAGCAGTTCTTC
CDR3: CASSPRAAYNEQFF

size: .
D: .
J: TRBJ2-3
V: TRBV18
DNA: TGTGCCAGCTCACCACGGAATGTCCTCGGGAGCACAGATACGCAGTATTTT
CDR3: CASSPRNVLGSTDTQYF

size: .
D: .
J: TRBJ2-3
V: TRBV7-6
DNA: TGTGCCAGCAGCTTATTGGACTCCGGCACAGATACGCAGTATTTT
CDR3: CASSLLDSGTDTQYF

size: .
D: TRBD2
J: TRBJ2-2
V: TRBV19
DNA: TGTGCCTCCACCAGTCCTAGCGGGAGGCCGGGGGAGCTGTTTTTT
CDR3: CASTSPSGRPGELFF

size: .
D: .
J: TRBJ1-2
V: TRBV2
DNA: TGTGCCAGCAGTGACCCCGGGGGGCCGTATGGCTACACCTTC
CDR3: CASSDPGGPYGYTF

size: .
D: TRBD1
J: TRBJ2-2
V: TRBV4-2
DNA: TGTGCCAGCAGCCAAACCAGGACAGGGGGCAGCGGGGAGCTGTTTTTT
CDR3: CASSQTRTGGSGELFF

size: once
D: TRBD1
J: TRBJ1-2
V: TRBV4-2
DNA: TGTGCCAGCAGCCCAGAGGAGGGGGCGCTCGGGTATGGCTACACCTTC
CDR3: CASSPEEGALGYGYTF

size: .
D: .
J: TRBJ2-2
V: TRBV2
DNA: TGTGCCAGCTCGGGGGGCGGCGGGGAGCTGTTTTTT
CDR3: CASSGGGGELFF

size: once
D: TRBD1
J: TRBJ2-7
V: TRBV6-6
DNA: TGTGCCAGCAGTCGAGACAGGGGGTACGAGCAGTACTTC
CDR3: CASSRDRGYEQYF

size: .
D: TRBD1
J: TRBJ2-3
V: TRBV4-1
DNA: TGCGCCAGCAGCCAAGTAGGGACAGGGTCAGATACGCAGTATTTT
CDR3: CASSQVGTGSDTQYF

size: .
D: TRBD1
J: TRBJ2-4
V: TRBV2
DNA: TGTGCCAGCAGCGACGACAGGGCCTTTCAGTACTTC
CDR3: CASSDDRAFQYF

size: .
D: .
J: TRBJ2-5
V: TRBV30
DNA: TGTGCCTGGAGTTTGGCCTCATGGGAGACCCAGTACTTC
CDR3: CAWSLASWETQYF

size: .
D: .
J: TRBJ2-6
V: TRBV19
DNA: TGTGCCAGTAGTAGTCTCGCTGGGGCCAACGTCCTGACTTTC
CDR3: CASSSLAGANVLTF

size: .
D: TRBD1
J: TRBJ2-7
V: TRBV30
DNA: TGTGCCTGGAGTGTAGGGACAGGCTACGAGCAGTACTTC
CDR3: CAWSVGTGYEQYF

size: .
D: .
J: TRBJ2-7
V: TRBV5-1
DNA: TGCGCCAGCAGCTTGGAGCCGCCGGGGGTGTTGGATGAGCAGTACTTC
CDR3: CASSLEPPGVLDEQYF

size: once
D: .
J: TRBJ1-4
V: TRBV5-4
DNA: TGTGCCAGCAGCTTGAGGACAGACCAAAAACTGTTTTTT
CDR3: CASSLRTDQKLFF

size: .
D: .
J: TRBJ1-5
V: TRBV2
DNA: TGTGCCAGCAGCAATCAGGGTAGGAATCAGCCCCAGCATTTT
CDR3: CASSNQGRNQPQHF

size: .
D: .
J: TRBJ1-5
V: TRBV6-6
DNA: TGTGCCAGCTTCGACAGCAGATGGAATCAGCCCCAGCATTTT
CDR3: CASFDSRWNQPQHF

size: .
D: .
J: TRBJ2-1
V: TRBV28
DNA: TGTGCCAGCAGTTCCTCGTACCGAAAGGGGATTAGCTCCTACAATGAGCAGTTCTTC
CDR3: CASSSSYRKGISSYNEQFF

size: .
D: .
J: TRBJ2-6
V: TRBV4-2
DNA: TGTGCCAGCAGCCAAGCCGGGACAAACTCTGGGGCCAACGTCCTGACTTTC
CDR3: CASSQAGTNSGANVLTF

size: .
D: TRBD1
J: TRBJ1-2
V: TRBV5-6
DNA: TGTGCCAGCAGCTTGGGGGACAGCCACTATGGCTACACCTTC
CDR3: CASSLGDSHYGYTF

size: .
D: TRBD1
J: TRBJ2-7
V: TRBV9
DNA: TGTGCCAGCAGCGCCGGGACAGTAGGCGAGCAGTACTTC
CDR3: CASSAGTVGEQYF

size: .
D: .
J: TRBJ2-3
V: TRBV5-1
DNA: TGCGCCAGTGGGGCAGAGGTTCTATCAGATACGCAGTATTTT
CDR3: CASGAEVLSDTQYF

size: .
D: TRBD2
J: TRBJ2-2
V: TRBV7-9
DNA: TGTGCCAGCAGCTCGAGGGCCGTAGCGGGAGGAGGAACCGGGGAGCTGTTTTTT
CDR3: CASSSRAVAGGGTGELFF

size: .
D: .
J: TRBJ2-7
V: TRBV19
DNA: TGTGCCAGTAGTAGAGGTCTAGCAGAGCAGTACTTC
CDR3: CASSRGLAEQYF

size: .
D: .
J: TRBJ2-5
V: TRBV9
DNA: TGTGCCAGCAGCGTAGTAGGAGGGTCAATTAAATCGTGGGGCAGTGGGGGAGAGACCCAGTACTTC
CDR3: CASSVVGGSIKSWGSGGETQYF

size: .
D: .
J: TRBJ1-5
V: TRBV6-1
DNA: TGTGCCAGCCCAAACGCCCTCCAGGTCAACCAGCCCCAGCATTTT
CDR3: CASPNALQVNQPQHF

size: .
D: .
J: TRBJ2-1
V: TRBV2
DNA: TGTGCCAGCGGGATGAGAGGGGGCAATGAGCAGTTCTTC
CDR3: CASGMRGGNEQFF

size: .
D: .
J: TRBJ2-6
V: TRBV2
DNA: TGTGCCAGCAGTAGGCCGGGGGAAATCTCTGGGGCCAACGTCCTGACTTTC
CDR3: CASSRPGEISGANVLTF

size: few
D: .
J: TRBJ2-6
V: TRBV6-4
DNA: TGTGCCAGCAGTTACGGAGCAGGGTCTGGGGCCAACGTCCTGACTTTC
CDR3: CASSYGAGSGANVLTF

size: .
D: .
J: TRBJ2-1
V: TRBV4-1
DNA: TGCGCCAGCAGCCAAGCCAGGGAAGGCGATGAGCAGTTCTTC
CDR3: CASSQAREGDEQFF

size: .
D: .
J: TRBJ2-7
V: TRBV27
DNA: TGTGCCAGCAGTTTAAGGGCAGGGCAGCCCTACGAGCAGTACTTC
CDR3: CASSLRAGQPYEQYF

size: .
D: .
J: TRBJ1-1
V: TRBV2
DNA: TGTGCCAGCAGACAGTCTGAAGCTTTCTTT
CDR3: CASRQSEAFF

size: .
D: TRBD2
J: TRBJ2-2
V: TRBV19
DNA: TGTGCCAGTAGTATAGGGACTAGTATCACCGGGGAGCTGTTTTTT
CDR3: CASSIGTSITGELFF

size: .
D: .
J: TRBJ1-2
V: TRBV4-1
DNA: TGCGCCAGCAGCAGGTTAGGACAGCCGGTCTACACCTTC
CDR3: CASSRLGQPVYTF

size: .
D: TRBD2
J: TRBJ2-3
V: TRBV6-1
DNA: TGTGCCAGCAGTGAAGCTAGCGGGAGCCCAGATACGCAGTATTTT
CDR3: CASSEASGSPDTQYF

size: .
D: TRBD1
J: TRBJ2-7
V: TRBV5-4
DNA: TGTGCCAGCAGCTTGGACAGGGGGCCCTACGAGCAGTACTTC
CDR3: CASSLDRGPYEQYF

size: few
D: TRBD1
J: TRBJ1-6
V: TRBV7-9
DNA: TGTGCCAGCAGCCTTGACCCCGGGACAGGGTATTCACCCCTCCACTTT
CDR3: CASSLDPGTGYSPLHF

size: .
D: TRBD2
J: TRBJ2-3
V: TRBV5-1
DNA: TGCGCCAGCAGCGTGCCCGGGACTAGACATACCTTAGGGGTCACAGATACGCAGTATTTT
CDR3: CASSVPGTRHTLGVTDTQYF

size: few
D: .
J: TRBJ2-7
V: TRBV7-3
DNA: TGTGCCAGCAGCCCCGACAGATACGAGCAGTACTTC
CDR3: CASSPDRYEQYF

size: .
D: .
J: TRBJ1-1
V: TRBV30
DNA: TGTGCCTGGACAGGCACCCCTGAAGCTTTCTTT
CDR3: CAWTGTPEAFF

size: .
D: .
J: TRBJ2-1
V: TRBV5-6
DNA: TGTGCCAGCAGCTTGGCCGGAGAAGCCTACAATGAGCAGTTCTTC
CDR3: CASSLAGEAYNEQFF

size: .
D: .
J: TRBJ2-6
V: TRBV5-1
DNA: TGCGCCAGCAGCTCACACTCTGGGGCCAACGTCCTGACTTTC
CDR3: CASSSHSGANVLTF

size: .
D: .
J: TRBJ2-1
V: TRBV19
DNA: TGTGCCACCAGAGAGCCCCGGGCAGGGGCGTACAATGAGCAGTTCTTC
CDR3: CATREPRAGAYNEQFF

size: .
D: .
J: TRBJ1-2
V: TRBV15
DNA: TGTGCCACCAGCAGGTCCCTCGAATCCCCGGGTGGCTACACCTTC
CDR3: CATSRSLESPGGYTF

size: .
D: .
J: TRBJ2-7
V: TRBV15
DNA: TGTGCCACCAGCAGAGAAATGGGGGGGCCGGACGAGCAGTACTTC
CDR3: CATSREMGGPDEQYF

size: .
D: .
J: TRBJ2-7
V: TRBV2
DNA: TGTGCCAGCAGATTACAGGGCCTCTCCTACGAGCAGTACTTC
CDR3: CASRLQGLSYEQYF

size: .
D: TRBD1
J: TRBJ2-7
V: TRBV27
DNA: TGTGCCAGCACCAAAGGGACAGGGGCCTCCTACGAGCAGTACTTC
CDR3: CASTKGTGASYEQYF

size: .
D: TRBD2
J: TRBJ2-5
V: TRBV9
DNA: TGTGCCAGCAGCGACGGGACTAGCGGGACTGAGACCCAGTACTTC
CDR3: CASSDGTSGTETQYF